This entry lists 3 T cell receptor beta chains sequenced from one sample in a study. TCRdb re-analysed the 5' RACE reads in MiXCR, keeping a single row per CDR3 protein. This table holds under 45,000 distinct CDR3 sequences, around 28% found once. Sequenced input: tumor-infiltrating memory CD4+ T cells sorted from the breast tumor. Described subset: memory CD4+ T cells, CD4+CD45RO+CD25-. The receptors here all came from a female donor with breast cancer.

In this sample, this clonotype turned up a few times. J is TRBJ1-5 and V is TRBV7-9; the D gene is possibly TRBD1 (5 bases). With 6 bases removed from V and 0 bases from J, the gap between germline ends came to 15 bases. This CDR3 comprises 16 residues. CDR1 and CDR2 from the germline V gene are SEHNR and FQNEAQ (reference sequence). The CDR3 sequence is CASRPGGDDSNQPQHF. The CDR3, as DNA: TGTGCCAGCAGACCGGGGGGGGACGATAGCAATCAGCCCCAGCATTTT.

The chain combines TRBV6-5 with TRBJ2-7; unclear D gene. Trimming pared 4 bases from V and 3 bases from J, leaving 10 bases between. Germline V lookup: CDR1 MNHEY, CDR2 SVGAGI. The CDR3 runs to 13 residues. The CDR3 region is CASSFVGNYEQYF. CDR3 sequence (DNA): TGTGCCAGCAGTTTTGTAGGGAACTACGAGCAGTACTTC.

The chain has TRBV24-1 and TRBJ2-3; 10 bases match TRBD2. This CDR3 spans 21 amino acids. V lost 0 bases, J lost 1 base, and 15 bases stayed unmatched. Germline lookup yields CDR1 KGHDR and CDR2 SFDVKD. The CDR3 here is CATSDLLLAGEPPERTDTQYF. The CDR3 coding sequence is TGTGCCACCAGTGATTTGCTTCTAGCGGGAGAGCCTCCAGAACGCACAGATACGCAGTATTTT.